This T cell receptor (beta chain) was observed in a study of shared clonotypes between healthy human individuals. This clone was recorded only once. The table came from immunoSEQ multiplex PCR; TCRdb's copy has only in-frame clones and leaves some out. Among 100,000 or so clones listed, about 72% were seen once. This CDR3 has 15 residues. V was shortened by 4 bases and J by 4 bases, with 16 bases between the two germline ends. Germline values: CDR1 MNHNS, CDR2 SASEGT. The TCR was taken from a woman under 40 in good health. The sequenced sample was memory CD8+ T cells sorted from blood. Sample subset: CD45RO+ cells pooled with CCR7-negative TemRA cells. The chain carries TRBV6-1 and TRBJ1-1; D is perhaps TRBD1 (6 bases). CDR3 loop: CASSAAQEGGTEAFF. The CDR3 DNA reads as TGTGCCAGCAGTGCAGCACAGGAAGGGGGCACTGAAGCTTTCTTT.